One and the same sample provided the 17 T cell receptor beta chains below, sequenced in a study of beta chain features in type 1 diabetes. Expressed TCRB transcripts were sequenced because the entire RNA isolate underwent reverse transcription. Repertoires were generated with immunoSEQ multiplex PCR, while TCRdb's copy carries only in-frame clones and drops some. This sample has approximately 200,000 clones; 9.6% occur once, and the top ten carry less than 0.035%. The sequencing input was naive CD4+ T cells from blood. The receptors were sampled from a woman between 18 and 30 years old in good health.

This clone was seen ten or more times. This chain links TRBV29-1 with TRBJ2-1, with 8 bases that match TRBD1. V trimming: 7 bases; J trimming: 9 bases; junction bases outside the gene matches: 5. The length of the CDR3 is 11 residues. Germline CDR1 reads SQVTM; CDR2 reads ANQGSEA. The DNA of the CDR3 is TGCAGCGGAGGGGACAGGTCTGAGCAGTTCTTC. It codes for CSGGDRSEQFF.

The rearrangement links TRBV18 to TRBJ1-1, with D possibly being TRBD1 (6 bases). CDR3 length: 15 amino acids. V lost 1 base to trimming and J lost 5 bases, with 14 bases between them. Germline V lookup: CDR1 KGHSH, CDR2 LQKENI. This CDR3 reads CASSPQNQGSTEAFF. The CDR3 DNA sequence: TGTGCCAGCTCACCACAGAACCAGGGGAGTACTGAAGCTTTCTTT.

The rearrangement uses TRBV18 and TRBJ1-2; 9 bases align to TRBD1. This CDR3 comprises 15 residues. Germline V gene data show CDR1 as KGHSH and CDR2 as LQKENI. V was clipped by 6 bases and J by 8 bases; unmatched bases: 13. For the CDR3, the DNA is TGTGCCAGCTCGGGGGGACAGGGCCTCAAGGAGGGCTACACCTTC. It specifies CASSGGQGLKEGYTF. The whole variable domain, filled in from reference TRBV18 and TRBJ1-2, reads NAGVMQNPRHLVRRRGQEARLRCSPMKGHSHVYWYRQLPEEGLKFMVYLQKENIIDESGMPKERFSAEFPKEGPSILRIQQVVRGDSAAYFCASSGGQGLKEGYTFGSGTRLTVV.

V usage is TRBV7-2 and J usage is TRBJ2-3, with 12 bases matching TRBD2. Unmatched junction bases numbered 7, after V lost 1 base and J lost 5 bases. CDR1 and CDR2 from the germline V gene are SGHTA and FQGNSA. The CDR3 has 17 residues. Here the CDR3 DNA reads TGTGCCAGCAGCTTAGTGCCTAGCGGGGGGGCAGGAGATACGCAGTATTTT. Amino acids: CASSLVPSGGAGDTQYF.

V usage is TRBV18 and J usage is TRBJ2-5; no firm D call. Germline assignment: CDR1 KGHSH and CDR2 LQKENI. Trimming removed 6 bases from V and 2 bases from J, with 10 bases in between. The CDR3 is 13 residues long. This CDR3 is CASSPGSQETQYF. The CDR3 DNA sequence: TGTGCCAGCTCCCCGGGTTCTCAAGAGACCCAGTACTTC.

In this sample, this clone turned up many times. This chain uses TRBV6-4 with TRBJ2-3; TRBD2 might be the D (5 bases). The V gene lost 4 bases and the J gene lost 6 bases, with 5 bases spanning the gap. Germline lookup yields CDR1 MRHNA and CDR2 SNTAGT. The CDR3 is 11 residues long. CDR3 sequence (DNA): TGTGCCAGCAGTGGAGGGGATACGCAGTATTTT. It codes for CASSGGDTQYF.

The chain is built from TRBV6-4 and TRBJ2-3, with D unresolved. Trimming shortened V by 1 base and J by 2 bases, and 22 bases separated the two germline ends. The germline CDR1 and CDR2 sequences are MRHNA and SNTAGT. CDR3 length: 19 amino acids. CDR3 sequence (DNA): TGTGCCAGCAGTGACTTGCCTTTAGCTATCCCCACCGACACAGATACGCAGTATTTT. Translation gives CASSDLPLAIPTDTDTQYF.

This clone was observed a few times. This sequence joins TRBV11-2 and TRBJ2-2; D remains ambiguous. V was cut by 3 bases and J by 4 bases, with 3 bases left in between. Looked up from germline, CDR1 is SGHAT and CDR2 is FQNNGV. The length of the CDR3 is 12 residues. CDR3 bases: TGTGCCAGCAGCTTTAGCACCGGGGAGCTGTTTTTT. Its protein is CASSFSTGELFF.

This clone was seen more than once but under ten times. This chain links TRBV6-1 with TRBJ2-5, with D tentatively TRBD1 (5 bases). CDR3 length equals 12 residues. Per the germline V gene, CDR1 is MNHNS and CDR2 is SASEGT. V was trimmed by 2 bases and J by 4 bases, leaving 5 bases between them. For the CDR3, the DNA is TGTGCCAGCAGTGAAAGGGGAGAGACCCAGTACTTC. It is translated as CASSERGETQYF.

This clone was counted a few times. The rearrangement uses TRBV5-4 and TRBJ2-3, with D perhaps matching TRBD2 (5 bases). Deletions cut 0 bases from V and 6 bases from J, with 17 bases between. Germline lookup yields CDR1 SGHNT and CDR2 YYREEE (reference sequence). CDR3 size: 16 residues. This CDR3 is CASSLDSGLEVDTQYF. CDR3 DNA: TGTGCCAGCAGCTTGGATTCGGGGTTGGAGGTGGATACGCAGTATTTT.

CDR3 sequence: CASMRTRDTEAFF. The CDR3 bases are TGTGCCAGTATGAGGACAAGGGACACTGAAGCTTTCTTT. J is TRBJ1-1 and V is TRBV19; D perhaps matches TRBD1 (5 bases). Germline V gene lookup returns CDR1 LNHDA and CDR2 SQIVND (reference sequence). V was trimmed by 7 bases and J by 3 bases, leaving 12 bases between them. The CDR3 has 13 residues.

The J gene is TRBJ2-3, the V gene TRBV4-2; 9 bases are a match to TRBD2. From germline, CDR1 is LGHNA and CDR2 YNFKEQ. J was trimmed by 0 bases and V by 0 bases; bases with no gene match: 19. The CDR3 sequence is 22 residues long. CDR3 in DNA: TGTGCCAGCAGCCAAGAAAGTCGTCCAGCGGGGGGCCAGACCTATAGCACAGATACGCAGTATTTT. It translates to CASSQESRPAGGQTYSTDTQYF.

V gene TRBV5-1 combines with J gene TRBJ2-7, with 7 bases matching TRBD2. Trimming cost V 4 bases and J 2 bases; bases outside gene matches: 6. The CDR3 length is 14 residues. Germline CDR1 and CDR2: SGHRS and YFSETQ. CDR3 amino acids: CASSRNGLAYEQYF. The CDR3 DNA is TGCGCCAGCAGCAGGAATGGACTAGCCTACGAGCAGTACTTC.

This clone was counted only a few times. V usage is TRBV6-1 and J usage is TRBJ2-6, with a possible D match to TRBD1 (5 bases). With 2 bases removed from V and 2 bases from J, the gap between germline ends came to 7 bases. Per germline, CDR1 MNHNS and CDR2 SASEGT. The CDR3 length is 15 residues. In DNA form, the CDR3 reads TGTGCCAGCAGTGAAACCAGGGCTGGGGCCAACGTCCTGACTTTC. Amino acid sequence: CASSETRAGANVLTF.

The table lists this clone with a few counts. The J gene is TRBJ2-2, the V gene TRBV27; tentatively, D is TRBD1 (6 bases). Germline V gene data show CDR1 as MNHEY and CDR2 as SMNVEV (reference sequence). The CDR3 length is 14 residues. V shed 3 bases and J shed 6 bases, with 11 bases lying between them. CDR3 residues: CASSFDWTAGELFF. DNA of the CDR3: TGTGCCAGCAGTTTTGATTGGACAGCCGGGGAGCTGTTTTTT.

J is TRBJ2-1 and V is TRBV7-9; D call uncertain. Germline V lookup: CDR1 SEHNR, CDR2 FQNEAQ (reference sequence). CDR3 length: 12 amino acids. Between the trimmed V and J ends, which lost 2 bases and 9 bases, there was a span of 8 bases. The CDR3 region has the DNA TGTGCCAGCAGCTTATCCTTTAGTGAGCAGTTCTTC. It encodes CASSLSFSEQFF.

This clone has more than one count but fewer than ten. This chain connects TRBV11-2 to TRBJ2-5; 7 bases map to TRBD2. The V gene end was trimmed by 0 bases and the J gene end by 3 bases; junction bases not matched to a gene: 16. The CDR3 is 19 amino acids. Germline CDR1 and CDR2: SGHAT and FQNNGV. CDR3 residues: CASSLERQGRLAPEETQYF. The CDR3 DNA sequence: TGTGCCAGCAGCTTAGAAAGGCAGGGACGACTAGCTCCCGAAGAGACCCAGTACTTC.